This TCR beta chain emerged from a study of spatial heterogeneity in lung cancer. TCRdb ran MiXCR on the 5' RACE reads and lists one entry per CDR3 protein. Of over 95,000 distinct CDR3 sequences listed, approximately 11% are singletons. The time point was: blood at routine non-recurrence follow-up after resection. The study sequenced unsorted whole RNA from tumor, nontumor lung or frozen PBMC. With V trimmed by 5 bases and J by 2 bases, 2 bases remained unmatched. CDR1 is SGHVS, CDR2 FNYEAQ, per germline. The CDR3 runs 14 residues. Material: PBMCs, obtained at follow-up. This receptor was taken from a female donor with early-stage non-small cell lung cancer. The chain uses TRBV7-6 and TRBJ1-5, with 8 bases matching TRBD1. Here the CDR3 reads CASSAQGGNQPQHF. DNA of the CDR3: TGTGCCAGCAGCGCACAGGGGGGCAATCAGCCCCAGCATTTT. The full variable domain, in which reference TRBV7-6 and TRBJ1-5 provide the parts outside the CDR3, is GAGVSQSPRYKVTKRGQDVALRCDPISGHVSLYWYRQALGQGPEFLTYFNYEAQQDKSGLPNDRFSAERPEGSISTLTIQRTEQRDSAMYRCASSAQGGNQPQHFGDGTRLSIL.